The T cell receptor (beta chain) described here comes from a study of T-cell reconstitution after alpha-beta-depleted transplantation in children. Preparation of the TCRbeta library was carried out with unique molecular identifiers. TCRdb called the PCR reads again in MiXCR, with one record for every CDR3 protein. The data show 210,000 or so distinct CDR3 sequences, roughly 9% seen once. Trimming took 1 base from V and 4 from J, leaving 7 bases between them. This CDR3 contains 13 residues. Germline V gene sequence: CDR1 LNHNV, CDR2 YYDKDF (reference sequence). The chain is built from TRBV15 and TRBJ1-2; D ambiguous. The sequenced sample was PBMCs from the stem cell graft donor, obtained from the stem cell graft. This sequence originates from a human donor who donated a stem cell graft to a child with acute lymphoblastic leukemia. The CDR3 sequence is CATSRGPAYGYTF. Written as DNA, the CDR3 is TGTGCCACCAGCAGAGGTCCGGCCTATGGCTACACCTTC.